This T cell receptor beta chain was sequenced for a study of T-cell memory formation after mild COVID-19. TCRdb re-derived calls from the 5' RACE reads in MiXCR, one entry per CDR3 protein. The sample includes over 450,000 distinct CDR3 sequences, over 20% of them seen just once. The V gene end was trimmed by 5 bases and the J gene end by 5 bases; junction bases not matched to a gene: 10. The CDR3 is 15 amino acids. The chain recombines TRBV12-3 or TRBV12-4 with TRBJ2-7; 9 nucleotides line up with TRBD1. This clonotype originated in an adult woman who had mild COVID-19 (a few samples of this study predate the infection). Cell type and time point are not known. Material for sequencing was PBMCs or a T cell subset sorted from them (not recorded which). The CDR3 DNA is TGTGCCAGCAGTCCCCAGACAGGGGGTTGGAACGAGCAGTACTTC. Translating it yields CASSPQTGGWNEQYF.